These 31 T cell receptor beta chains came from one sample sequenced in a study of shared clonotypes between healthy human individuals (TCRdb year 2020). The library was made by the immunoSEQ multiplex PCR assay. TCRdb provides this immuneACCESS table in a form limited to in-frame rearrangements. Some clones are lacking; in checked studies, under half of them reflect an unresolved V gene, and why the rest are absent is not known. In all, the sample holds about 2.4 million clones, and 80% to 95% of those were seen once. Clones ranked in the top ten supply approximately 0.37% of the sample. The sample taken for sequencing was naive CD4+ T cells from PBMCs. The cell subset or site label corresponds to: CD45RA+ positively selected. These TCRs come from a man aged 18 to 35 in good health. Some clones in this sample may be carry-over from other donors' samples.

The chain carries TRBV29-1 and TRBJ1-1; no firm D call. Between the trimmed V and J ends, which lost 8 bases and 7 bases, there was a span of 17 bases. CDR3 size: 12 residues. CDR1 is SQVTM, CDR2 ANQGSEA, per germline. CDR3 DNA: TGCAGCACCTTGGCTGGATCGCATGAAGCTTTCTTT. The encoded protein is CSTLAGSHEAFF.

V and J are TRBV7-2 and TRBJ1-5, with D tentatively TRBD1 (5 bases). V was pared by 0 bases and J by 3 bases, with 12 bases between. Germline-derived CDR1 and CDR2 are SGHTA and FQGNSA. CDR3 size: 16 residues. In nucleotides, the CDR3 is TGTGCCAGCAGCTTAGCGAGGGGAAGAGACAATCAGCCCCAGCATTTT. This translates into CASSLARGRDNQPQHF.

This rearrangement joins TRBV10-1 to TRBJ1-4, with D perhaps TRBD1 (6 bases). V lost 5 bases to trimming and J lost 4 bases, with 11 bases between them. Germline V CDR1 and CDR2: WNHNN, SYGVQD (reference sequence). This CDR3 is built from 14 residues. The chain's CDR3 is CASSSGQSNEKLFF. CDR3 coding DNA: TGCGCCAGCAGTTCGGGACAAAGTAATGAAAAACTGTTTTTT.

The V call is TRBV19, the J call TRBJ2-1, with TRBD1 identical over 12 bases. The CDR3 is 15 amino acids. V lost 10 bases to trimming and J lost 9 bases; unmatched junction nucleotides: 13. Germline loops: CDR1 LNHDA, CDR2 SQIVND (reference sequence). The CDR3 bases are TGTGCCACCAAGGGAGGGACAGGGGGCGTAGGTGAGCAGTTCTTC. Translated, it gives CATKGGTGGVGEQFF.

This clone was found once. V gene TRBV6-1 combines with J gene TRBJ2-2; D tentatively reads TRBD1 or TRBD2 (5 bases each). Trimming removed 4 bases at V and 3 bases at J, with 18 bases between. This CDR3 spans 17 amino acids. Germline values: CDR1 MNHNS, CDR2 SASEGT. CDR3 residues: CASSGVIRGDHTGELFF. The CDR3 DNA reads TGTGCCAGCAGTGGCGTTATAAGGGGAGATCACACCGGGGAGCTGTTTTTT.

Worth noting for this clone: At the DNA level, this CDR3 is encoded by other sequences in the same sample as well. The genes are TRBV7-2 and TRBJ2-5; 10 nucleotides agree with TRBD1. The germline V gene has CDR1 SGHTA and CDR2 FQGNSA. V shed 4 bases and J 4 bases; nucleotides not matched to a gene: 3. This CDR3 contains 14 residues. In DNA form, the CDR3 reads TGTGCCAGCAGCTCATGGACAGGGGGAGAGACCCAGTACTTC. Protein sequence: CASSSWTGGETQYF. The full variable domain, rest sourced from reference TRBV7-2 and TRBJ2-5, is GAGVSQSPSNKVTEKGKDVELRCDPISGHTALYWYRQSLGQGLEFLIYFQGNSAPDKSGLPSDRFSAERTGGSVSTLTIQRTQQEDSAVYLCASSSWTGGETQYFGPGTRLLVL.

The V call is TRBV28, the J call TRBJ2-1; D unresolved. With 3 bases removed from V and 4 bases from J, the gap between germline ends came to 13 bases. Germline-derived CDR1 and CDR2 are MDHEN and SYDVKM. This CDR3 has 15 residues. As DNA, the CDR3 is TGTGCCAGCAGTTTTCTACGCGGTCGGTACAATGAGCAGTTCTTC. Encoded protein: CASSFLRGRYNEQFF.

V and J are TRBV28 and TRBJ2-3, with D unclear. This CDR3 is 14 amino acids long. The germline CDR1 and CDR2 sequences are MDHEN and SYDVKM. Trimming pared 6 bases from V and 4 bases from J, leaving 14 bases between. The CDR3 DNA sequence: TGTGCCAGCAGGCACCCGAGGATTTCAGATACGCAGTATTTT. It specifies CASRHPRISDTQYF.

The J gene is TRBJ1-5, the V gene TRBV28, with TRBD1 matching over 9 bases. V was clipped by 5 bases and J by 3 bases; unmatched bases: 8. The length of the CDR3 is 16 residues. The germline CDR1 and CDR2 sequences are MDHEN and SYDVKM. The CDR3 nucleotides are TGTGCCAGCAGTCCACAGGGACAGGGTACCAATCAGCCCCAGCATTTT. Amino acid sequence: CASSPQGQGTNQPQHF.

J is TRBJ2-5 and V is TRBV7-2, with TRBD2 identical over 14 bases. Per the germline V gene, CDR1 is SGHTA and CDR2 is FQGNSA. The CDR3 totals 16 residues. V trimming: 3 bases; J trimming: 5 bases; junction bases outside the gene matches: 5. In nucleotides, the CDR3 is TGTGCCAGCAGCTTTCAGGGACTAGCGGGAGACGAGACCCAGTACTTC. Residues: CASSFQGLAGDETQYF.

This CDR3 reads CASSDVTPLGEQYF. The CDR3 region has the DNA TGTGCCAGCAGTGACGTGACTCCCCTCGGGGAGCAGTACTTC. The V gene is TRBV2, the J gene TRBJ2-7, with D unresolved. V was trimmed by 3 bases and J by 7 bases, leaving 16 bases between them. Per germline, CDR1 SNHLY and CDR2 FYNNEI. The length of the CDR3 is 14 residues.

This chain uses TRBV9 with TRBJ1-2; D unclear. Germline-derived CDR1 and CDR2 are SGDLS and YYNGEE. V was shortened by 2 bases and J by 5 bases, with 13 bases between the two germline ends. The CDR3 covers 14 residues. The CDR3 region is CASSVEELGYGYTF. The CDR3 DNA follows: TGTGCCAGCAGCGTGGAAGAGCTGGGGTATGGCTACACCTTC.

Comment on this clone: Other DNA sequences of this sample code for an identical CDR3. The chain links TRBV18 to TRBJ2-7; no clear D gene. CDR3 size: 12 residues. The V gene's germline CDR1 is KGHSH and CDR2 LQKENI. Trimming removed 3 bases at V and 3 bases at J, with 6 bases between. The CDR3 region is CASSPSSYEQYF. The DNA for the CDR3 is TGTGCCAGCTCACCTAGCAGCTACGAGCAGTACTTC.

In regard to this clone: Other DNA sequences of this sample code for an identical CDR3. The V gene is TRBV5-1, the J gene TRBJ2-2; a possible D gene is TRBD1 (5 bases). Trimming removed 0 bases from V and 2 bases from J, with 11 bases in between. The CDR3 is made up of 16 amino acids. Germline assignment: CDR1 SGHRS and CDR2 YFSETQ. The CDR3, as DNA: TGCGCCAGCAGCTTGGAAAGGGGCGGAAACACCGGGGAGCTGTTTTTT. Amino acid sequence: CASSLERGGNTGELFF.

This clone appeared a single time. DNA of the CDR3: TGTGCCAGCAGCTTAGTGGGACAGGCTAATCAGCCCCAGCATTTT. Translating gives CASSLVGQANQPQHF. The chain uses TRBV7-8 and TRBJ1-5; the match to TRBD1 covers 8 bases. With 1 base clipped from V and 4 bases from J, the junction kept 3 bases outside the gene matches. The germline V gene encodes CDR1 SGHVS and CDR2 FQNEAQ. This CDR3 has 15 amino acids.

The chain joins TRBV21-1 to TRBJ2-7; the table calls TRBD2, which could not be checked here. TRBV21-1 is a known pseudogene. The CDR3 has 18 amino acids. The CDR3 DNA is TGTGCCAGCAGCTATCCCGGGCCCGGGACTAGAAACTCCTACGAGCAGTACTTC. It encodes CASSYPGPGTRNSYEQYF.

This chain uses TRBV5-1 with TRBJ2-5; D remains ambiguous. The CDR3 contains 14 residues. V lost 0 bases to trimming and J lost 5 bases, with 11 bases between them. Germline V gene sequence: CDR1 SGHRS, CDR2 YFSETQ. CDR3 DNA: TGCGCCAGCAGCTTGGAGGCGGCCTGGGAGACCCAGTACTTC. The encoded protein is CASSLEAAWETQYF. The entire variable domain, with the rest obtained from reference TRBV5-1 and TRBJ2-5, is as follows: KAGVTQTPRYLIKTRGQQVTLSCSPISGHRSVSWYQQTPGQGLQFLFEYFSETQRNKGNFPGRFSGRQFSNSRSEMNVSTLELGDSALYLCASSLEAAWETQYFGPGTRLLVL.

V and J are TRBV5-1 and TRBJ2-5; a weak D match, TRBD2 (5 bases). Per germline, CDR1 SGHRS and CDR2 YFSETQ. Trimming shortened V by 2 bases and J by 4 bases, and 15 bases separated the two germline ends. The CDR3 has 15 amino acids. This CDR3 is CASSLEGNTPETQYF. CDR3 in DNA: TGCGCCAGCAGCTTAGAGGGTAACACCCCAGAGACCCAGTACTTC.

In this sample, this clone turned up once. V is TRBV7-3 and J is TRBJ2-5; TRBD2 matches 12 bases. Germline loops: CDR1 SGHTA, CDR2 FQGTGA. V dropped 5 bases and J dropped 4; count of bases not matched to a gene: 2. CDR3 length: 14 amino acids. The CDR3, as DNA: TGTGCCAGCAGCGTGGGACTAGCGGGAGAGACCCAGTACTTC. Protein: CASSVGLAGETQYF. Based on the CDR3 plus reference TRBV7-3 and TRBJ2-5, the full variable domain is GAGVSQTPSNKVTEKGKYVELRCDPISGHTALYWYRQSLGQGPEFLIYFQGTGAADDSGLPNDRFFAVRPEGSVSTLKIQRTERGDSAVYLCASSVGLAGETQYFGPGTRLLVL.

The V call is TRBV28, the J call TRBJ2-1; D perhaps matches TRBD2 (6 bases). The CDR3 has 13 residues. V lost 11 bases, J lost 4 bases, and 15 bases lay in between. Germline CDR1 reads MDHEN; CDR2 reads SYDVKM. This chain's CDR3 is CAHRDSTYNEQFF. The CDR3, as DNA: TGTGCCCACCGGGACTCCACGTACAATGAGCAGTTCTTC.

As for this clone: The sample contains more than one DNA sequence encoding this CDR3. The chain couples TRBV5-1 to TRBJ2-7, with 12 bases matching TRBD1. Looked up from germline, CDR1 is SGHRS and CDR2 is YFSETQ. The length of the CDR3 is 14 residues. Losses at the gene ends were 4 bases for V and 4 bases for J; bases not matched to a gene: 3. The CDR3 region has the DNA TGCGCCAGCAGCGGGACAGGGGGCCGGTACGAGCAGTACTTC. It yields the protein CASSGTGGRYEQYF. Looking up the rest from reference TRBV5-1 and TRBJ2-7 gives the full variable domain: KAGVTQTPRYLIKTRGQQVTLSCSPISGHRSVSWYQQTPGQGLQFLFEYFSETQRNKGNFPGRFSGRQFSNSRSEMNVSTLELGDSALYLCASSGTGGRYEQYFGPGTRLTVT.

DNA for the CDR3: TGTGCCAGCAGCTTAACCCCGGACCCCTATGGCTACACCTTC. Translating gives CASSLTPDPYGYTF. The chain carries TRBV7-3 and TRBJ1-2; D not resolved. This CDR3 contains 14 residues. Trimming took 0 bases from V and 4 from J, leaving 9 bases between them. CDR1 and CDR2 from the germline V gene are SGHTA and FQGTGA.

As to this clone: The sample carries other DNA sequences with the same CDR3. V gene TRBV2 combines with J gene TRBJ2-7, with D maybe TRBD1 (5 bases). CDR1 is SNHLY and CDR2 is FYNNEI in the germline V gene. CDR3 length equals 12 residues. V dropped 3 bases and J dropped 4 bases, with 7 bases sitting between them. CDR3 loop: CASSDQGYEQYF. The CDR3 DNA is TGTGCCAGCAGTGACCAGGGTTACGAGCAGTACTTC.

This rearrangement joins TRBV6-1 to TRBJ2-7, with D uncertain. The CDR3 runs 11 residues. V was pared by 2 bases and J by 5 bases, with 4 bases between. The germline gives CDR1 MNHNS, CDR2 SASEGT. CDR3 in DNA: TGTGCCAGCAGTGAATGGAACGAGCAGTACTTC. As protein: CASSEWNEQYF.

The J gene is TRBJ2-3, the V gene TRBV7-8; TRBD2 is a possible D gene (5 bases). Trimming took off 5 bases at V and 2 bases at J, with 8 bases between the two ends. The CDR3 is 13 residues long. Germline V lookup: CDR1 SGHVS, CDR2 FQNEAQ. The CDR3 here is CASSRGLTDTQYF. CDR3 bases: TGTGCCAGCAGCCGAGGACTCACAGATACGCAGTATTTT. Drawing the rest from reference TRBV7-8 and TRBJ2-3, the complete variable domain is GAGVSQSPRYKVAKRGQDVALRCDPISGHVSLFWYQQALGQGPEFLTYFQNEAQLDKSGLPSDRFFAERPEGSVSTLKIQRTQQEDSAVYLCASSRGLTDTQYFGPGTRLTVL.

Only one count was recorded for this clone. The chain combines TRBV7-3 with TRBJ2-5; possibly TRBD2 for D (7 bases). V gave up 6 bases and J gave up 0 bases, with 14 bases separating them. The V gene's germline CDR1 is SGHTA and CDR2 FQGTGA. CDR3 length equals 15 residues. CDR3 bases: TGTGCCAGCAGTCAAAGGGGGGGAGACCAAGAGACCCAGTACTTC. Amino acid sequence: CASSQRGGDQETQYF. The full variable domain, with the rest looked up from reference TRBV7-3 and TRBJ2-5, is GAGVSQTPSNKVTEKGKYVELRCDPISGHTALYWYRQSLGQGPEFLIYFQGTGAADDSGLPNDRFFAVRPEGSVSTLKIQRTERGDSAVYLCASSQRGGDQETQYFGPGTRLLVL.

V is TRBV28 and J is TRBJ2-3, with D possibly called TRBD1 or TRBD2 (6 bases each). Germline V gene sequence: CDR1 MDHEN, CDR2 SYDVKM. V shed 7 bases and J shed 5 bases, with 13 bases lying between them. The CDR3 covers 13 residues. The CDR3: CASIGGGKDTQYF. CDR3 DNA: TGTGCCAGCATCGGAGGGGGTAAAGATACGCAGTATTTT.

With regard to this clone: Other DNA sequences within the sample encode an identical CDR3. This chain links TRBV5-1 with TRBJ2-3; 7 bases fit TRBD1. Germline CDR1 and CDR2: SGHRS and YFSETQ. The V segment lost 0 bases and the J segment 2 bases; nucleotides outside the gene matches: 6. The CDR3 sequence is 16 residues long. CDR3: CASSLVAGGSTDTQYF. CDR3 nucleotide sequence: TGCGCCAGCAGCTTGGTTGCAGGGGGTTCCACAGATACGCAGTATTTT.

This sequence joins TRBV2 and TRBJ2-3; no definite D call. CDR3 length: 14 amino acids. Germline lookup yields CDR1 SNHLY and CDR2 FYNNEI. V dropped 7 bases and J dropped 0 bases, with 11 bases sitting between them. CDR3 residues: CASIRPPSTDTQYF. The CDR3 region has the DNA TGTGCCAGCATCAGGCCCCCTAGCACAGATACGCAGTATTTT. The full variable domain, rest sourced from reference TRBV2 and TRBJ2-3, is EPEVTQTPSHQVTQMGQEVILRCVPISNHLYFYWYRQILGQKVEFLVSFYNNEISEKSEIFDDQFSVERPDGSNFTLKIRSTKLEDSAMYFCASIRPPSTDTQYFGPGTRLTVL.

The V gene is TRBV28, the J gene TRBJ2-1, with 7 bases matching TRBD1. Germline loops: CDR1 MDHEN, CDR2 SYDVKM. This CDR3 spans 14 amino acids. The junction had 8 bases not matched to a gene; V was cut back by 6 bases and J by 6 bases. The CDR3 here is CASSPGQPFNEQFF. The CDR3 coding sequence is TGTGCCAGCAGCCCGGGACAGCCTTTCAATGAGCAGTTCTTC. Looking up the rest from reference TRBV28 and TRBJ2-1 gives the full variable domain: DVKVTQSSRYLVKRTGEKVFLECVQDMDHENMFWYRQDPGLGLRLIYFSYDVKMKEKGDIPEGYSVSREKKERFSLILESASTNQTSMYLCASSPGQPFNEQFFGPGTRLTVL.

This chain links TRBV18 with TRBJ1-1; D uncertain. The V gene's germline CDR1 is KGHSH and CDR2 LQKENI. V lost 5 bases, J lost 3 bases, and 10 bases lay in between. There are 13 residues in the CDR3. The CDR3 region is CASSSNEHTEAFF. CDR3 nucleotide sequence: TGTGCCAGCTCATCGAACGAACACACTGAAGCTTTCTTT.